The source of this T cell receptor (beta chain) is a study of blood T cell repertoires in COVID-19. Background on the study: T cells, B-cell-depleted T cells, or PBMCs supplied cDNA or gDNA.

The germline V gene encodes CDR1 MNHEY and CDR2 SVGAGI. Trimming took 6 bases from V and 7 from J; bases not matched to a gene: 11. This CDR3 contains 15 residues. One Seattle source followed patients from active infection through their disease course. Measured with immunoSEQ multiplex PCR; TCRdb has only the in-frame clones, and not every one. The sample includes about 500,000 clones, less than 90% of them seen just once. V gene TRBV6-5 combines with J gene TRBJ1-5, with 8 bases lining up with TRBD1. The sequence came from a woman aged 50 to 60 with COVID-19, enrolled during active disease. The sequenced material came from peripheral blood. The CDR3 sequence: CASRRDRRIGQPQHF. The CDR3, as DNA: TGTGCCAGCAGGCGGGACAGGCGGATCGGACAGCCCCAGCATTTT.